This T cell receptor beta chain was recorded in a study of tumor-infiltrating lymphocytes in primary liver carcinoma. Study-wide context: Tissue type made little difference to sample yields of roughly 3.65 to 8 million productive TCRbeta reads.

The trim removed 5 bases at V and 8 bases at J, leaving 9 bases unmatched. Per the germline V gene, CDR1 is MNHNS and CDR2 is SASEGT. This CDR3 contains 14 residues. For each extraction, RNA and DNA were obtained together from approximately 20-30 mg of unsorted bulk tissue. Chronic HBV infection, untreated so far, was present in the patients. In the case of this clonotype: Its antigen is currently unknown.

A primer matching the constant region was used to make TCR beta cDNA from about 500 ng of total RNA. Slightly modified ARM-PCR, run as three nested multiplex PCR rounds, produced the TCR beta libraries. A C-beta reverse primer was combined with TRBV1-TRBV30 forward primers in the first two PCR rounds, and each round had 10 cycles. MiXCR, run by TCRdb on the multiplex PCR reads, gives a single entry per CDR3 protein. Altogether some 20,000 distinct CDR3 sequences are present, 60% to 85% being singletons, with the ten largest covering roughly 40%. Study-level results: A significantly higher top-250-clone fraction was recorded for tumors than for blood (p = 0.039).

What was sequenced was liver tumor tissue from sampling region 4. This sample's subset: tumor region T4, right-lateral pole. The origin of this receptor is a woman aged 25 to 39 with primary liver carcinoma and hepatitis B virus infection. This chain links TRBV6-1 with TRBJ2-7, with 10 positions matching TRBD2. The CDR3 is CASSILAGVYKQYF. The CDR3 DNA is TGTGCCAGCAGTATCCTAGCGGGAGTGTACAAGCAGTACTTC.